The 27 T cell receptor beta chains listed next were all sequenced from one sample in a study of vaccination and CD4 T cells after COVID-19. With the Oncomine TCR Beta short-read assay, DNA from cultured CD4+ T cells was sequenced. TCRdb re-derived calls from the PCR reads in MiXCR, one entry per CDR3 protein. The sample includes approximately 20,000 distinct CDR3 sequences, about 42% seen only once; the top ten take 25% to 35%. No antigens are known for them. Noted treatment: roughly nine-day PBMC culture with coronavirus spike peptide pools or control peptides (ViraFEST assay). The input for sequencing was CD4+ T cells from blood, cultured in vitro, taken before SARS-CoV-2 vaccination. Receptors were obtained from a human donor who received a COVID-19 vaccine.

This clonotype appeared a single time. The CDR3 is CASSRRGYEAFF. CDR3 nucleotide sequence: TGTGCCAGCAGCCGGCGGGGCTATGAAGCTTTCTTT. The V and J genes are TRBV14 and TRBJ1-1, with D possibly TRBD1 on 5 matching bases. The germline V gene has CDR1 SGHDN and CDR2 FVKESK. CDR3 length equals 12 residues. The V and J ends lost 4 bases and 7 bases respectively, with 10 bases between them.

Sample share makes this clonotype medium-sized. The V gene is TRBV20-1, the J gene TRBJ1-5; possibly TRBD1 for D (5 bases). Germline V gene sequence: CDR1 DFQATT, CDR2 SNEGSKA (reference sequence). The CDR3 contains 15 residues. V lost 0 bases and J 7 bases, leaving 16 bases between the germline ends. The CDR3: CSARDLGRGDQPQHF. CDR3 in DNA: TGCAGTGCTAGAGATCTGGGGAGGGGTGACCAGCCCCAGCATTTT.

This clonotype has a handful of counts. For the CDR3, the DNA is TGTGCCACCAGTGACCCCGTGGGGGTTACGAACACCGGGGAGCTGTTTTTT. Translation: CATSDPVGVTNTGELFF. The J gene is TRBJ2-2, the V gene TRBV24-1; D is perhaps TRBD1 or TRBD2 (5 bases each). CDR3 size: 17 residues. The germline V gene encodes CDR1 KGHDR and CDR2 SFDVKD. The germline V and J ends were trimmed by 4 bases and 0 bases, with 14 bases remaining between them.

This clonotype was observed a handful of times. The chain combines TRBV12-5 with TRBJ2-5; D gene unclear. The CDR3 runs to 18 residues. Trimming took 0 bases from V and 0 from J, leaving 17 bases between them. CDR1 is LGHNT and CDR2 is FRNRAP in the germline V gene. The CDR3 coding sequence is TGTGCTAGTGGTTTGGTAAACCGCTCGGTAGAGTACCAAGAGACCCAGTACTTC. As protein: CASGLVNRSVEYQETQYF.

This chain links TRBV6-1 with TRBJ2-1; 11 nucleotides align to TRBD2. The CDR3 is made up of 15 amino acids. V lost 4 bases, J lost 4 bases, and 3 bases stayed unmatched. CDR1 and CDR2 (germline): MNHNS, SASEGT. DNA of the CDR3: TGTGCCAGCAGTGTAGCGGGGGGGCGATACAATGAGCAGTTCTTC. This codes for CASSVAGGRYNEQFF.

By sample share, this clonotype is medium-sized. CDR3 in amino acids: CASSPHTGNTEAFF. For the CDR3, the DNA is TGTGCCAGCAGCCCCCATACAGGGAACACTGAAGCTTTCTTT. This chain links TRBV12-3 or TRBV12-4 with TRBJ1-1; maybe TRBD1 (5 bases). Trimming left V 6 bases short and J 1 base short, with 12 bases between. This CDR3 has 14 amino acids.

This clonotype was counted a few times. J is TRBJ1-2 and V is TRBV30; no definite D call. The CDR3 length is 13 residues. The V and J ends lost 4 bases and 2 bases respectively, with 11 bases between them. The germline V gene has CDR1 GTSNPN and CDR2 SVGIG (reference sequence). As DNA, the CDR3 is TGTGCCTGGATTTCGCGGACCAACTATGGCTACACCTTC. Its translation: CAWISRTNYGYTF.

The chain carries TRBV30 and TRBJ2-7; D perhaps matches TRBD2 (5 bases). CDR3 length equals 14 residues. Germline V CDR1 and CDR2: GTSNPN, SVGIG (reference sequence). Trimming took 3 bases from V and 0 from J, leaving 12 bases between them. The CDR3 region is CAWRRAGSSYEQYF. For the CDR3, the DNA is TGTGCCTGGAGGAGGGCCGGTAGCTCCTACGAGCAGTACTTC.

This clonotype came up a few times. The chain joins TRBV20-1 to TRBJ2-1; 15 bases map to TRBD2. With V trimmed by 2 bases and J by 0 bases, 17 bases remained unmatched. Germline V gene lookup returns CDR1 DFQATT and CDR2 SNEGSKA (reference sequence). The CDR3 contains 22 residues. The CDR3 loop is CSARLPGTSGGIRSSSYNEQFF. The CDR3 DNA follows: TGCAGTGCTAGACTCCCCGGGACTAGCGGGGGGATCCGATCAAGCTCCTACAATGAGCAGTTCTTC.

Only a few counts were recorded for this clonotype. J is TRBJ1-1 and V is TRBV6-1; D is unclear. The V end was cut by 7 bases, the J end by 0 bases, with 9 bases between. Germline loops: CDR1 MNHNS, CDR2 SASEGT. This CDR3 has 13 residues. The CDR3 sequence: CASIPSMNTEAFF. CDR3 bases: TGTGCCAGCATCCCTTCAATGAACACTGAAGCTTTCTTT.

This chain joins TRBV18 and TRBJ1-3, with 7 bases lining up with TRBD1. This CDR3 has 17 amino acids. Germline CDR1 and CDR2: KGHSH and LQKENI. The V segment lost 5 bases and the J segment 8 bases; nucleotides outside the gene matches: 18. The chain's CDR3 is CASSTAIPDRRRDTIYF. The DNA for the CDR3 is TGTGCCAGCTCAACAGCGATTCCGGACAGGCGAAGGGACACCATATATTTT. Full variable domain (rest looked up from reference TRBV18 and TRBJ1-3): NAGVMQNPRHLVRRRGQEARLRCSPMKGHSHVYWYRQLPEEGLKFMVYLQKENIIDESGMPKERFSAEFPKEGPSILRIQQVVRGDSAAYFCASSTAIPDRRRDTIYFGEGSWLTVV.

The gene calls are TRBV3-1 and TRBJ2-3; tentatively, D is TRBD2 (5 bases). Trimming left V 5 bases short and J 4 bases short, with 16 bases between. The CDR3 covers 15 residues. Germline lookup yields CDR1 LGHDT and CDR2 YNNKEL (reference sequence). CDR3 bases: TGTGCCAGCAGCACACGTGACGCCGGGGCAGATACGCAGTATTTT. As protein: CASSTRDAGADTQYF.

The V and J genes are TRBV7-9 and TRBJ2-5; D might be TRBD2 (8 bases). Germline lookup yields CDR1 SEHNR and CDR2 FQNEAQ (reference sequence). The CDR3 covers 17 residues. V shed 5 bases and J shed 2 bases, with 21 bases lying between them. In DNA, the CDR3 is TGTGCCAGCAGCCCCGGGGGGGGACAGAGGCTTCAAGAGACCCAGTACTTC. This codes for CASSPGGGQRLQETQYF.

This chain uses TRBV23-1 with TRBJ1-2; 9 bases match TRBD1. TRBV23-1 counts as an open reading frame of uncertain function. The CDR3 is made up of 15 amino acids. The junction had 10 bases not matched to a gene; V was cut back by 7 bases and J by 4 bases. CDR3 nucleotide sequence: TGCGCCAGCACCCCCCAGGGACAGGGAGGCTATGGCTACACCTTC. Residues: CASTPQGQGGYGYTF.

In its sample, this clonotype was seen a few times. The gene calls are TRBV6-4 and TRBJ2-3; the match to TRBD1 covers 8 bases. Germline CDR1 MRHNA, CDR2 SNTAGT. V lost 3 bases and J lost 7; bases outside the gene matches: 3. The CDR3 covers 13 residues. Written as DNA, the CDR3 is TGTGCCAGCAGTGAAACAGGGGGGAATACGCAGTATTTT. Its protein is CASSETGGNTQYF.

The CDR3 is CSGSPLNEQFF. CDR3 DNA: TGCAGTGGGTCGCCGCTGAATGAGCAGTTCTTC. The V gene is TRBV20-1, the J gene TRBJ2-1; no clear D gene. The CDR3 has 11 residues. The germline V gene encodes CDR1 DFQATT and CDR2 SNEGSKA (reference sequence). The ends were cut back, 7 bases at V and 7 bases at J, with 11 bases in the middle.

The CDR3 region is CSARPLLDQETQYF. The CDR3 DNA is TGCAGTGCTAGACCCCTACTGGATCAAGAGACCCAGTACTTC. The chain recombines TRBV20-1 with TRBJ2-5; no clear D. This CDR3 has 14 amino acids. V dropped 2 bases and J dropped 2 bases, with 12 bases sitting between them. Germline V gives CDR1 DFQATT, CDR2 SNEGSKA (reference sequence).

This rearrangement joins TRBV6-5 to TRBJ2-3; no firm D call. V was clipped by 3 bases and J by 5 bases, with 12 bases between them. The CDR3 length is 14 residues. Looked up from germline, CDR1 is MNHEY and CDR2 is SVGAGI. The CDR3 here is CASSYSEVEDTQYF. The CDR3 bases are TGTGCCAGCAGTTATAGTGAGGTAGAAGATACGCAGTATTTT.

This clonotype was seen a few times. The chain couples TRBV10-3 to TRBJ1-6, with a weak D call TRBD1 (6 bases). CDR1 and CDR2 from the germline V gene are ENHRY and SYGVKD. The CDR3 has 14 amino acids. V shed 2 bases and J shed 4 bases, with 6 bases lying between them. In DNA form, the CDR3 reads TGTGCCATCAGTGAGACAGGGTATAATTCACCCCTCCACTTT. Translating it yields CAISETGYNSPLHF.

DNA for the CDR3: TGTGCCAGCAGCCTGATGATAGGTAAAGTAGCAGGATATGGCTACACCTTC. Protein: CASSLMIGKVAGYGYTF. V is TRBV6-1 and J is TRBJ1-2; D gene uncertain. The CDR3 sequence is 17 residues long. In germline, CDR1 is MNHNS, CDR2 SASEGT. Trimming removed 6 bases at V and 5 bases at J, with 25 bases between.

This clonotype appeared a few times. J is TRBJ1-1 and V is TRBV7-9; possible D gene TRBD1, 6 bases. The CDR3 sequence is 14 residues long. Germline CDR1 SEHNR, CDR2 FQNEAQ (reference sequence). The germline V and J ends were trimmed by 8 bases and 5 bases, with 18 bases remaining between them. The CDR3 protein is CASSGGGLGTEAFF. CDR3 sequence (DNA): TGTGCCAGCTCCGGAGGGGGGCTGGGAACTGAAGCTTTCTTT.

V is TRBV5-1 and J is TRBJ2-3; no firm D call. The CDR3 covers 15 residues. V was trimmed by 0 bases and J by 2 bases, leaving 10 bases between them. The V gene's germline CDR1 is SGHRS and CDR2 YFSETQ. CDR3 loop: CASSLDPRNTDTQYF. The CDR3 DNA reads TGCGCCAGCAGCTTGGATCCCCGGAACACAGATACGCAGTATTTT.

The genes are TRBV10-3 and TRBJ2-3, with TRBD2 identical over 7 bases. V trimming: 6 bases; J trimming: 4 bases; junction bases outside the gene matches: 4. The germline V gene encodes CDR1 ENHRY and CDR2 SYGVKD. The length of the CDR3 is 13 residues. This CDR3 is CAIRPTSADTQYF. For the CDR3, the DNA is TGTGCCATCAGACCTACTAGCGCAGATACGCAGTATTTT.

In this sample, this clonotype turned up a few times. The chain uses TRBV6-1 and TRBJ2-5; a possible D gene is TRBD2 (6 bases). With 6 bases removed from V and 0 bases from J, the gap between germline ends came to 14 bases. In germline, CDR1 is MNHNS, CDR2 SASEGT. The CDR3 loop spans 15 amino acids. The CDR3 here is CASRTGTGYQETQYF. The CDR3 region has the DNA TGTGCCAGCAGGACCGGGACTGGGTACCAAGAGACCCAGTACTTC.

This chain connects TRBV24-1 to TRBJ2-1; D gene ambiguous. The CDR3 covers 15 residues. The V end was cut by 0 bases, the J end by 8 bases, with 13 bases between. Germline CDR1 is KGHDR and CDR2 is SFDVKD. CDR3 protein: CATSDLQTGRDEQFF. In DNA form, the CDR3 reads TGTGCCACCAGTGATTTGCAAACGGGTCGGGATGAGCAGTTCTTC.

V usage is TRBV11-3 and J usage is TRBJ2-5; 14 positions match TRBD2. The CDR3 is 15 amino acids. The V segment lost 5 bases and the J segment 4 bases; nucleotides outside the gene matches: 3. CDR1 is SGHNT and CDR2 is YENEEA in the germline V gene. CDR3 bases: TGTGCCAGCAGCATGGGACTAGCGGGGGTAGAGACCCAGTACTTC. This codes for CASSMGLAGVETQYF. The full variable domain, its missing parts supplied by reference TRBV11-3 and TRBJ2-5, is EAGVVQSPRYKIIEKKQPVAFWCNPISGHNTLYWYLQNLGQGPELLIRYENEEAVDDSQLPKDRFSAERLKGVDSTLKIQPAELGDSAVYLCASSMGLAGVETQYFGPGTRLLVL.

As concerns this clonotype: Germline is not matched at one junction end, which may reflect a read error. The V gene is TRBV25-1, the J gene TRBJ2-1; TRBD2 might be the D (6 bases). The CDR3 runs 15 residues. Germline CDR1 is MGHDK and CDR2 is SYGVNS. The CDR3 here is CASSPSSGSINEQFF. DNA of the CDR3: TGCGCCAGCAGCCCAAGTAGCGGCTCGATAAATGAGCAGTTCTTC.